The 11 T cell receptor beta chains presented below share a single source sample, sequenced in a study of molecular identifiers for immune sequencing clone quantification. One entry per CDR3 protein, called by TCRdb with MiXCR from the PCR reads. The sample contains 460,000 or so distinct CDR3 sequences, 20% to 25% of which appear only once. Sample: naive CD8+ T cells from blood, with Jurkat cell RNA spiked in. Subset denoted: FACS-sorted CD8+CD4-CCR7+CD45RA+ naive T cells. The receptors here all came from a human donor in good health. Some libraries in this study had Jurkat cell RNA spiked in.

This clonotype was observed many times. The chain carries TRBV10-3 and TRBJ2-5; D may be TRBD2 (5 bases). The length of the CDR3 is 14 residues. The germline V gene encodes CDR1 ENHRY and CDR2 SYGVKD. Deletions cut 3 bases from V and 3 bases from J, with 11 bases between. The CDR3 DNA follows: TGTGCCATCAGTGACACCGGGATCAAAGAGACCCAGTACTTC. Encoded protein: CAISDTGIKETQYF.

V usage is TRBV4-2 and J usage is TRBJ2-7, with 9 positions matching TRBD1. J gave up 9 bases and V 5 bases, and 8 bases lay outside the gene matches. The CDR3 runs to 13 residues. The germline V gene has CDR1 LGHNA and CDR2 YNFKEQ. CDR3 protein: CASSSTGGDGQYF. In DNA form, the CDR3 reads TGTGCCAGCAGCTCGACAGGGGGAGACGGGCAGTACTTC.

Turning to this clonotype: This CDR3 fails to terminate in the conserved phenylalanine or tryptophan, so it likely reflects a read error. This rearrangement joins TRBV14 to TRBJ2-1; D perhaps matches TRBD2 (6 bases). CDR1 and CDR2 (germline): SGHDN, FVKESK. The CDR3 is made up of 17 amino acids. Trimming cost V 1 base and J 0 bases, with 13 bases left between them. This CDR3 reads CASSQAVAGSSYNEQFL. In DNA form, the CDR3 reads TGTGCCAGCAGCCAAGCGGTCGCGGGGAGCTCCTACAATGAGCAGTTCCTC.

This clonotype was recorded at least ten times. CDR3 in DNA: TGTGCCAGCAGCTTTACAACTGCCTACGAGCAGTACTTC. This translates into CASSFTTAYEQYF. The J gene is TRBJ2-7, the V gene TRBV7-9; D uncertain. Germline V lookup: CDR1 SEHNR, CDR2 FQNEAQ (reference sequence). V was cut by 3 bases and J by 2 bases, with 8 bases left in between. The CDR3 runs 13 residues.

The gene calls are TRBV20-1 and TRBJ2-6, with 10 bases matching TRBD1. Trimming at V came to 6 bases and at J to 0 bases, leaving 8 bases not matched to a gene. The CDR3 contains 17 residues. The germline V gene encodes CDR1 DFQATT and CDR2 SNEGSKA (reference sequence). This CDR3 is CSATRDRGISGANVLTF. The CDR3 coding sequence is TGCAGTGCAACCCGGGACAGGGGAATCTCTGGGGCCAACGTCCTGACTTTC.

For this clonotype: A read error may be the cause here, since a much bigger clone is one base away. This chain joins TRBV5-5 and TRBJ2-1; 11 bases agree with TRBD1. The CDR3 has 14 amino acids. The germline V gene has CDR1 SGHKS and CDR2 YYEKEE (reference sequence). CDR3 amino acids: CASSWTGGRDEQCF. DNA for the CDR3: TGTGCCAGCAGTTGGACAGGGGGCAGGGATGAGCAGTGCTTC.

This clonotype came up many times. The chain employs TRBV5-6 and TRBJ2-5; 11 bases are shared with TRBD2. Per the germline V gene, CDR1 is SGHDT and CDR2 is YYEEEE. The CDR3 is 16 amino acids. Unmatched junction bases numbered 3, after V lost 0 bases and J lost 2 bases. This chain's CDR3 is CASSLGVAGGQETQYF. CDR3 sequence (DNA): TGTGCCAGCAGCTTGGGAGTAGCGGGGGGGCAAGAGACCCAGTACTTC.

This clonotype was counted at least ten times. This sequence joins TRBV29-1 and TRBJ2-3, with 9 bases identical to TRBD2. This CDR3 region has 14 residues. Per germline, CDR1 SQVTM and CDR2 ANQGSEA. The junction had 5 bases not matched to a gene; V was cut back by 3 bases and J by 4 bases. CDR3 nucleotide sequence: TGCAGCGTTGATGAGCGGGAGGCCCCAGATACGCAGTATTTT. It specifies CSVDEREAPDTQYF.

Only one count was recorded for this clonotype. One end of the junction fails to match germline, which may point to a read error. The V and J genes are TRBV29-1 and TRBJ2-2, with 7 nucleotides matching TRBD2. Germline values: CDR1 SQVTM, CDR2 ANQGSEA. This CDR3 contains 15 residues. The CDR3 nucleotides read TGCAGCGTTGAAGAGGCAGGACTAGGGTCCGGGGGGCTGTTTTTT. This encodes CSVEEAGLGSGGLFF.

The genes are TRBV12-5 and TRBJ2-2, with unresolved D. Germline CDR1 reads LGHNT; CDR2 reads FRNRAP. Trimming cost V 1 base and J 3 bases, with 3 bases left between them. This CDR3 region has 13 residues. CDR3 region: CASGLAYTGELFF. As DNA, the CDR3 is TGTGCTAGTGGTTTGGCCTACACCGGGGAGCTGTTTTTT.

With regard to this clonotype: The CDR3 does not close with the conserved phenylalanine or tryptophan, likely indicating a read error. The chain joins TRBV5-3 to TRBJ1-2, with 8 bases that match TRBD1. TRBV5-3 is flagged as an ORF with uncertain function. With V trimmed by 10 bases and J by 3 bases, 8 bases remained unmatched. The CDR3 runs 13 residues. The CDR3 bases are TGTGCCGGAGGACAGGGCATTGACTATGGCTACACCCTC. Its translation: CAGGQGIDYGYTL.